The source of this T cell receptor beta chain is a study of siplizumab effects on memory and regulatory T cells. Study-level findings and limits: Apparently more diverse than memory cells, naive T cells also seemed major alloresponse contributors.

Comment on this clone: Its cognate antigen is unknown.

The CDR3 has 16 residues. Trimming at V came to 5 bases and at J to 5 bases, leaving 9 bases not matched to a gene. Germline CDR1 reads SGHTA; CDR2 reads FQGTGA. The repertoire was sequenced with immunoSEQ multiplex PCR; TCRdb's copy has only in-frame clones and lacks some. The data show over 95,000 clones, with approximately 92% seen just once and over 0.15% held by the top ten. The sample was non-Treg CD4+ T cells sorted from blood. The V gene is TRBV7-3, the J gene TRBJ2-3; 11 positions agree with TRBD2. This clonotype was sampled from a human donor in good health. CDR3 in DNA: TGTGCCAGCAGCCTCACTAGCGGGGGAAAGGGAGATACGCAGTATTTT. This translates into CASSLTSGGKGDTQYF.